The 25 T cell receptor beta chains below come from one sample, sequenced in a study of T cell responses to AZD1222 COVID-19 vaccine. Sequencing used immunoSEQ multiplex PCR; TCRdb keeps in-frame clones, though not all of them. The data show some 140,000 clones, approximately 90% seen once. The sample here was peripheral blood, taken on day 0 of AZD1222 vaccination. These receptors all stem from an adult in good health.

The CDR3 DNA is TGTGCCAGCAGACCCAGGCCAGCTCTAAATTCACCCCTCCACTTT. It codes for CASRPRPALNSPLHF. The genes are TRBV2 and TRBJ1-6; no definite D call. CDR3 length equals 15 residues. The V and J ends lost 6 bases and 7 bases respectively, with 16 bases between them. CDR1 SNHLY and CDR2 FYNNEI come from the germline V gene. The entire variable domain, with the rest obtained from reference TRBV2 and TRBJ1-6, is as follows: EPEVTQTPSHQVTQMGQEVILRCVPISNHLYFYWYRQILGQKVEFLVSFYNNEISEKSEIFDDQFSVERPDGSNFTLKIRSTKLEDSAMYFCASRPRPALNSPLHFGNGTRLTVT.

There are a few counts of this clone. The rearrangement joins TRBV19 to TRBJ2-1; 9 bases are a match to TRBD2. The CDR3 has 14 residues. V shed 8 bases, J shed 4 bases, and the junction held 6 bases outside the gene matches. CDR1 is LNHDA, CDR2 SQIVND, per germline (reference sequence). The CDR3 DNA is TGTGCCAGTTTAGCGGGAGAAAGTTACAATGAGCAGTTCTTC. As protein: CASLAGESYNEQFF.

This rearrangement joins TRBV6-5 to TRBJ1-4; D call uncertain. Deletions cut 6 bases from V and 7 bases from J, with 6 bases between. CDR1 MNHEY and CDR2 SVGAGI come from the germline V gene. The CDR3 contains 11 residues. CDR3 bases: TGTGCCAGCAGACAACGTGAAAAACTGTTTTTT. Protein: CASRQREKLFF.

The chain employs TRBV29-1 and TRBJ1-2; D is unclear. Trimming pared 3 bases from V and 4 bases from J, leaving 6 bases between. The germline V gene encodes CDR1 SQVTM and CDR2 ANQGSEA. The CDR3 is made up of 11 amino acids. CDR3 region: CSVDMVYGYTF. The CDR3 region has the DNA TGCAGCGTTGATATGGTCTATGGCTACACCTTC.

The CDR3 reads CASSSRPGTQPQHF. Written as DNA, the CDR3 is TGCGCCAGCAGCTCCCGCCCTGGGACTCAGCCCCAGCATTTT. The chain has TRBV5-1 and TRBJ1-5; D is possibly TRBD1 (5 bases). CDR3 length: 14 amino acids. Trimming pared 3 bases from V and 6 bases from J, leaving 13 bases between. Per germline, CDR1 SGHRS and CDR2 YFSETQ.

The chain has TRBV5-1 and TRBJ2-3; the match to TRBD2 covers 7 bases. This CDR3 contains 17 residues. Germline V gene sequence: CDR1 SGHRS, CDR2 YFSETQ. With 4 bases clipped from V and 0 bases from J, the junction kept 11 bases outside the gene matches. The CDR3 region is CASSPAGRRASTDTQYF. Written as DNA, the CDR3 is TGCGCCAGCAGCCCCGCCGGGAGGCGTGCTAGCACAGATACGCAGTATTTT.

The V call is TRBV6-5, the J call TRBJ1-5, with 7 nucleotides matching TRBD1. The length of the CDR3 is 14 residues. Germline CDR1 MNHEY, CDR2 SVGAGI. V shed 6 bases and J 4 bases; nucleotides not matched to a gene: 6. The DNA of the CDR3 is TGTGCCAGCAGGGATGGACAGGCAAATCAGCCCCAGCATTTT. Amino acids: CASRDGQANQPQHF.

V and J are TRBV7-9 and TRBJ1-2; the D gene is possibly TRBD1 (5 bases). The CDR3 sequence is 14 residues long. The germline gives CDR1 SEHNR, CDR2 FQNEAQ (reference sequence). Trimming took off 1 base at V and 4 bases at J, with 10 bases between the two ends. DNA for the CDR3: TGTGCCAGCAGCTTAGATGGGGCCGTCTATGGCTACACCTTC. Encoded protein: CASSLDGAVYGYTF. The variable domain in full, completed from reference TRBV7-9 and TRBJ1-2, reads DTGVSQNPRHKITKRGQNVTFRCDPISEHNRLYWYRQTLGQGPEFLTYFQNEAQLEKSRLLSDRFSAERPKGSFSTLEIQRTEQGDSAMYLCASSLDGAVYGYTFGSGTRLTVV.

The chain has TRBV5-1 and TRBJ2-7; possibly TRBD1 or TRBD2 for D (5 bases each). CDR3 length: 14 amino acids. Germline V gene lookup returns CDR1 SGHRS and CDR2 YFSETQ. V was trimmed by 0 bases and J by 2 bases, leaving 9 bases between them. CDR3 loop: CASSLDGAAYEQYF. CDR3 DNA: TGCGCCAGCAGCTTGGACGGGGCGGCCTACGAGCAGTACTTC.

This clone was observed many times. V gene TRBV12-5 combines with J gene TRBJ1-1; D possibly corresponds to TRBD1 (5 bases). This CDR3 has 12 residues. The germline V gene encodes CDR1 LGHNT and CDR2 FRNRAP. The germline V and J ends were trimmed by 1 base and 12 bases, with 12 bases remaining between them. Here the CDR3 reads CASGLAWGRTFF. The CDR3 bases are TGTGCTAGTGGTTTGGCCTGGGGGAGGACTTTCTTT.

The chain combines TRBV10-2 with TRBJ2-2; tentatively, D is TRBD1 (6 bases). This CDR3 contains 15 residues. The germline V and J ends were trimmed by 5 bases and 0 bases, with 10 bases remaining between them. CDR1 WSHSY and CDR2 SAAADI come from the germline V gene. DNA of the CDR3: TGCGCCAGCAGTCCGGGACAAGCGAACACCGGGGAGCTGTTTTTT. This gives the protein CASSPGQANTGELFF.

The chain joins TRBV15 to TRBJ2-3, with 7 bases that match TRBD1. V gave up 0 bases and J gave up 9 bases; unmatched junction bases: 9. Germline CDR1 reads LNHNV; CDR2 reads YYDKDF (reference sequence). This CDR3 has 15 residues. The CDR3 DNA follows: TGTGCCACCAGCAGAGAGAACTTGGGACAGTGGACGCAGTATTTT. This codes for CATSRENLGQWTQYF.

The rearrangement uses TRBV12-1 and TRBJ2-1; whether TRBD2, the table's D call, matches the DNA was not checked. TRBV12-1 is marked as a pseudogene. The CDR3 contains 16 residues. DNA of the CDR3: TGTGCCAGCAGCTTTGTTTGGCTAGCTTCCGTCAATGAGCAGTTCTTC. Translation: CASSFVWLASVNEQFF.

The CDR3 DNA follows: TGCGCCAGCAGCCAAGAAGGGCTAACAAGGGAGACCCAGTACTTC. Its translation is CASSQEGLTRETQYF. The chain employs TRBV4-1 and TRBJ2-5; D ambiguous. This CDR3 comprises 15 residues. Germline CDR1 MGHRA, CDR2 YSYEKL. The V gene lost 0 bases and the J gene lost 5 bases, with 13 bases spanning the gap.

V gene TRBV7-2 combines with J gene TRBJ1-5; TRBD1 is a possible D gene (6 bases). CDR3 length: 14 amino acids. Looked up from germline, CDR1 is SGHTA and CDR2 is FQGNSA. The ends were cut back, 5 bases at V and 7 bases at J, with 15 bases in the middle. The CDR3 loop is CASSAGHRGQPQHF. The DNA of the CDR3 is TGTGCCAGCAGCGCGGGACACCGGGGCCAGCCCCAGCATTTT.

The chain has TRBV30 and TRBJ1-4, with no clear D. Per germline, CDR1 GTSNPN and CDR2 SVGIG (reference sequence). The CDR3 sequence is 13 residues long. The ends were cut back, 3 bases at V and 8 bases at J, with 13 bases in the middle. The CDR3 loop reads CAWRGLNGEKLFF. The CDR3 DNA sequence: TGTGCCTGGAGAGGACTCAATGGGGAAAAACTGTTTTTT.

The chain uses TRBV3-1 (or the pseudogene TRBV3-2) and TRBJ1-6; maybe TRBD1 (5 bases). V gave up 3 bases and J gave up 7 bases, with 10 bases separating them. Germline V gene lookup returns CDR1 LGHDT and CDR2 YNNKEL (reference sequence). The CDR3 runs 14 residues. The CDR3: CASSHQGTNSPLHF. The CDR3 DNA is TGTGCCAGCAGCCATCAAGGGACCAATTCACCCCTCCACTTT.

V gene TRBV28 combines with J gene TRBJ1-1; D uncertain. CDR1 is MDHEN and CDR2 is SYDVKM in the germline V gene. V was shortened by 7 bases and J by 5 bases, with 14 bases between the two germline ends. This CDR3 is built from 13 residues. CDR3 bases: TGTGCCAGCACTCCCGGGGTTAAGACTGAAGCTTTCTTT. Its translation is CASTPGVKTEAFF.

The chain links TRBV28 to TRBJ2-7; D possibly uses TRBD1 or TRBD2 (5 bases each). V lost 1 base to trimming and J lost 0 bases, with 10 bases between them. Germline V gene sequence: CDR1 MDHEN, CDR2 SYDVKM. The CDR3 consists of 15 residues. The CDR3 spells CASSLSGTPSYEQYF. For the CDR3, the DNA is TGTGCCAGCAGTTTATCGGGGACCCCCTCCTACGAGCAGTACTTC.

The rearrangement uses TRBV28 and TRBJ2-7; D perhaps matches TRBD2 (6 bases). This CDR3 spans 15 amino acids. V was trimmed by 6 bases and J by 3 bases, leaving 18 bases between them. Germline V gene sequence: CDR1 MDHEN, CDR2 SYDVKM. This CDR3 is CASSLDYSHLYEQYF. CDR3 in DNA: TGTGCCAGCAGCCTGGACTACTCACACCTCTACGAGCAGTACTTC.

The sample holds a few counts of this clone. The J gene is TRBJ1-1, the V gene TRBV28; unclear D gene. This CDR3 contains 14 residues. Trimming took 3 bases from V and 0 from J, leaving 8 bases between them. The germline gives CDR1 MDHEN, CDR2 SYDVKM. The CDR3: CASSFVRLNTEAFF. For the CDR3, the DNA is TGTGCCAGCAGTTTCGTGCGGTTGAACACTGAAGCTTTCTTT.

The chain links TRBV6-5 to TRBJ1-5; D not resolved. Trimming took 2 bases from V and 5 from J, leaving 7 bases between them. Germline CDR1 is MNHEY and CDR2 is SVGAGI. This CDR3 is built from 13 residues. CDR3 loop: CASSYAMDQPQHF. Written as DNA, the CDR3 is TGTGCCAGCAGTTACGCGATGGATCAGCCCCAGCATTTT.

The rearrangement uses TRBV9 and TRBJ1-5; D is undetermined. V shed 0 bases and J shed 5 bases, with 6 bases lying between them. CDR1 SGDLS and CDR2 YYNGEE come from the germline V gene. The CDR3 totals 13 residues. The CDR3 DNA reads as TGTGCCAGCAGCGTAGGGTCGGATCAGCCCCAGCATTTT. Translated: CASSVGSDQPQHF. The full variable domain, its missing parts supplied by reference TRBV9 and TRBJ1-5, is DSGVTQTPKHLITATGQRVTLRCSPRSGDLSVYWYQQSLDQGLQFLIQYYNGEERAKGNILERFSAQQFPDLHSELNLSSLELGDSALYFCASSVGSDQPQHFGDGTRLSIL.

The chain recombines TRBV11-2 with TRBJ1-1; tentatively, D is TRBD1 (5 bases). Germline loops: CDR1 SGHAT, CDR2 FQNNGV. The ends were cut back, 9 bases at V and 7 bases at J, with 18 bases in the middle. The CDR3 runs 13 residues. CDR3 sequence: CASKRPGGVEAFF. The CDR3 DNA reads as TGTGCCAGTAAACGTCCGGGGGGTGTTGAAGCTTTCTTT. The entire variable domain, with the rest obtained from reference TRBV11-2 and TRBJ1-1, is as follows: EAGVAQSPRYKIIEKRQSVAFWCNPISGHATLYWYQQILGQGPKLLIQFQNNGVVDDSQLPKDRFSAERLKGVDSTLKIQPAKLEDSAVYLCASKRPGGVEAFFGQGTRLTVV.

The gene calls are TRBV3-1 (or the pseudogene TRBV3-2) and TRBJ2-7, with D hard to call. The CDR3 is 14 residues long. The V gene's germline CDR1 is LGHDT and CDR2 YNNKEL (reference sequence). The V and J ends lost 0 bases and 3 bases respectively, with 9 bases between them. This CDR3 reads CASSQDLLVYEQYF. The CDR3 region has the DNA TGTGCCAGCAGCCAAGATCTGCTAGTCTACGAGCAGTACTTC.